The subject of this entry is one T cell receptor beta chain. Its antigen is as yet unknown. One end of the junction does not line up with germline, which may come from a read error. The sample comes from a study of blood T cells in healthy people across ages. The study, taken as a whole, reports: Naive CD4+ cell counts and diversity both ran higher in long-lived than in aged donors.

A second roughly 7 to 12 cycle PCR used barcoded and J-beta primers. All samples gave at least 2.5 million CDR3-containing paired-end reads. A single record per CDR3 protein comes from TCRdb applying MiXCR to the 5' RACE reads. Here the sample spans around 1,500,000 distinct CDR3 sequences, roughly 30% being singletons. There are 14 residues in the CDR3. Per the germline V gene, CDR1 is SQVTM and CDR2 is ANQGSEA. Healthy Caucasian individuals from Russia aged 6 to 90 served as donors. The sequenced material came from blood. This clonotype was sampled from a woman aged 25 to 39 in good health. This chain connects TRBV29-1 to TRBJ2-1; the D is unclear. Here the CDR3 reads CGVGQVDSYNEQFF. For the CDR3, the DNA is TGCGGCGTTGGTCAGGTTGACTCCTACAATGAGCAGTTCTTC.